This T cell receptor (beta chain) was recovered during a study of blood T cells in healthy people across ages. General observations from the study: It was not known whether donors were CMV positive (a possible confounder of expanded clonotype changes). PBMCs that were unsorted prevented a conclusive naive versus antigen-experienced comparison.

The authors extracted at least 5.5 micrograms of total RNA per sample. Primers used in a second PCR of about 6 to 11 cycles were a sample-barcoded 5' primer and a J-beta primer mix. TCRdb reprocessed the 5' RACE reads via MiXCR and lists one record per CDR3 protein. Counted here are fewer than 900,000 distinct CDR3 sequences, approximately 35% occurring once; the ten biggest clones make up 10% to 15%. Germline values: CDR1 DFQATT, CDR2 SNEGSKA (reference sequence). The junction had 3 bases not matched to a gene; V was cut back by 3 bases and J by 2 bases. The length of the CDR3 is 14 residues. This clonotype appeared a few times. Its antigen is currently unknown.

The sequence was obtained from a young man in good health. The chain employs TRBV20-1 and TRBJ2-3; 9 bases match TRBD2. The sequenced sample was blood. CDR3 nucleotides: TGCAGTGCTAGTCAGCGGGGGGACACAGATACGCAGTATTTT. Its protein product is CSASQRGDTDTQYF.